The 24 T cell receptor beta chains below all came from one sample that was sequenced in a study of T cell repertoires in cytomegalovirus infection. TCRdb fed the reads into MiXCR, producing one record per CDR3 protein. Among about 310,000 distinct CDR3 sequences listed, roughly 25% were seen once. These TCRs are of unknown antigen specificity. The sample here was cultured PBMCs, taken from culture after CMV antigen stimulation. The receptors come from a human donor in good health (CMV status not recorded). Some clones in this sample may be carry-over from other donors' samples.

This clonotype was detected only a few times. CDR3 sequence: CASSLFSGGNYGYTF. The CDR3 DNA reads TGTGCCAGCAGTTTATTTAGCGGAGGGAACTATGGCTACACCTTC. The chain employs TRBV28 and TRBJ1-2; the D is unclear. There are 15 residues in the CDR3. Germline V gene lookup returns CDR1 MDHEN and CDR2 SYDVKM. V shed 1 base and J shed 2 bases, with 11 bases lying between them.

The V call is TRBV10-3, the J call TRBJ2-1, with D perhaps TRBD2 (6 bases). With 4 bases removed from V and 6 bases from J, the gap between germline ends came to 10 bases. The CDR3 loop spans 13 amino acids. Looked up from germline, CDR1 is ENHRY and CDR2 is SYGVKD. In DNA form, the CDR3 reads TGTGCCATCAGTGTAGAGACTAGCAATGAGCAGTTCTTC. This encodes CAISVETSNEQFF.

This clonotype was seen only a few times. The J gene is TRBJ1-6, the V gene TRBV7-9; 8 bases fit TRBD1. Trimming at V came to 10 bases and at J to 6 bases, leaving 2 bases not matched to a gene. Germline V gene sequence: CDR1 SEHNR, CDR2 FQNEAQ (reference sequence). The CDR3 has 12 residues. The CDR3, as DNA: TGTGCCACCGACAGGGGTAATTCACCCCTCCACTTT. Translated: CATDRGNSPLHF.

This clonotype was seen a handful of times. The chain combines TRBV12-3 or TRBV12-4 with TRBJ2-7, with 10 positions matching TRBD2. Trimming took 3 bases from V and 5 from J; bases not matched to a gene: 4. The CDR3 totals 14 residues. As DNA, the CDR3 is TGTGCCAGCAGTTTGAGCGGGAGGGCCCACGAGCAGTACGTC. This encodes CASSLSGRAHEQYV.

CDR3 in amino acids: CASSSHLADTYNEQFF. DNA of the CDR3: TGTGCCAGCAGTTCCCACCTAGCGGATACTTACAATGAGCAGTTCTTC. This sequence joins TRBV6-1 and TRBJ2-1; TRBD2 matches 7 bases. Looked up from germline, CDR1 is MNHNS and CDR2 is SASEGT. V was pared by 5 bases and J by 4 bases, with 11 bases of the junction left unmatched. The CDR3 totals 16 residues.

The chain has TRBV20-1 and TRBJ2-3; the D gene is possibly TRBD2 (5 bases). The germline V and J ends were trimmed by 3 bases and 1 base, with 14 bases remaining between them. CDR3 length: 15 residues. From germline, CDR1 is DFQATT and CDR2 SNEGSKA (reference sequence). DNA for the CDR3: TGCAGTGCTAGCCGGGGAGAACTACGCACAGATACGCAGTATTTT. Protein product: CSASRGELRTDTQYF.

In its sample, this clonotype was seen a few times. The chain links TRBV5-1 to TRBJ1-2, with D possibly matching TRBD1 (5 bases). The germline V gene encodes CDR1 SGHRS and CDR2 YFSETQ. CDR3 size: 12 residues. The V gene lost 1 base and the J gene lost 9 bases, with 10 bases spanning the gap. The CDR3 bases are TGCGCCAGCAGCTTGAGTGAGGGGAGCTACACCTTC. This codes for CASSLSEGSYTF.

This clonotype was seen a few times. This chain joins TRBV14 and TRBJ2-3; D unresolved. The CDR3 runs to 13 residues. Germline V gives CDR1 SGHDN, CDR2 FVKESK. V lost 2 bases, J lost 1 base, and 4 bases lay in between. CDR3 residues: CASSQRGTDTQYF. The DNA of the CDR3 is TGTGCCAGCAGCCAAAGGGGCACAGATACGCAGTATTTT.

There are a few counts of this clonotype. The V and J genes are TRBV7-9 and TRBJ2-1; 12 positions agree with TRBD2. With 2 bases clipped from V and 9 bases from J, the junction kept 5 bases outside the gene matches. This CDR3 region has 15 residues. Germline V gene sequence: CDR1 SEHNR, CDR2 FQNEAQ (reference sequence). This chain's CDR3 is CASSLLAGGPGEQFF. In nucleotides, the CDR3 is TGTGCCAGCAGCTTACTAGCGGGAGGGCCAGGTGAGCAGTTCTTC.

This clonotype came up many times. V usage is TRBV7-2 and J usage is TRBJ2-7; TRBD2 aligns across 10 bases. The CDR3 is 15 amino acids. Losses at the gene ends were 3 bases for V and 4 bases for J; bases not matched to a gene: 6. Looked up from germline, CDR1 is SGHTA and CDR2 is FQGNSA. The CDR3 bases are TGTGCCAGCAGCTTCCAACTAGCGGGGCCTTACGAGCAGTACGTC. Amino acid sequence: CASSFQLAGPYEQYV.

V usage is TRBV20-1 and J usage is TRBJ1-5; no definite D call. The germline V and J ends were trimmed by 3 bases and 0 bases, with 9 bases remaining between them. The germline CDR1 and CDR2 sequences are DFQATT and SNEGSKA (reference sequence). The CDR3 has 14 residues. CDR3 nucleotide sequence: TGCAGTGCTAGGAATCCGTATAGCAATCAGCCCCAGCATTTT. It yields the protein CSARNPYSNQPQHF.

The sample holds many counts of this clonotype. This chain uses TRBV7-2 with TRBJ2-5; D is possibly TRBD1 or TRBD2 (6 bases each). The germline CDR1 and CDR2 sequences are SGHTA and FQGNSA. V lost 5 bases and J 6 bases, leaving 19 bases between the germline ends. This CDR3 has 15 residues. The CDR3 region has the DNA TGTGCCAGCAGCCCGGTGGGGGGCGGAGGGAAGACCCAGTACTTC. As protein: CASSPVGGGGKTQYF.

This clonotype was detected a few times. This rearrangement joins TRBV4-3 to TRBJ2-1; the D call may be TRBD1 or TRBD2 (5 bases each). This CDR3 is 15 amino acids long. The V end lost 1 base, the J end lost 5 bases, and 12 bases lay between the germline ends. Germline V gene sequence: CDR1 LGHNA, CDR2 YSLEER. CDR3 in DNA: TGCGCCAGCAGCCAAGTCTCTTCGGGACACAATGAGCAGTTCTTC. Its translation: CASSQVSSGHNEQFF.

This clonotype turned up a few times. This chain uses TRBV25-1 with TRBJ1-1; tentative D call: TRBD1 (5 bases). Trimming cost V 0 bases and J 5 bases, with 10 bases left between them. The CDR3 loop spans 14 amino acids. Germline V gene data show CDR1 as MGHDK and CDR2 as SYGVNS. CDR3 bases: TGTGCCAGCAGTGAATATGACAGAGCTACTGAAGCTTTCTTT. It specifies CASSEYDRATEAFF.

This clonotype was recorded many times. The chain links TRBV7-6 to TRBJ1-2, with TRBD1 as a possible D gene (5 bases). Germline loops: CDR1 SGHVS, CDR2 FNYEAQ. The CDR3 is made up of 15 amino acids. Trimming stripped 1 base from V and 8 bases from J, with 17 bases between. For the CDR3, the DNA is TGTGCCAGCAGCTTAGGAGTCCGCAGGGAGGACGGCTACACCTTC. Its translation: CASSLGVRREDGYTF.

The gene calls are TRBV29-1 and TRBJ1-5, with 9 positions matching TRBD1. Germline loops: CDR1 SQVTM, CDR2 ANQGSEA. V lost 4 bases, J lost 4 bases, and 5 bases stayed unmatched. The CDR3 extends over 14 amino acids. The CDR3 here is CSVAGTGTNQPQHF. CDR3 sequence (DNA): TGCAGCGTTGCCGGGACAGGGACAAATCAGCCCCAGCATTTT.

The chain employs TRBV25-1 and TRBJ2-3, with 9 bases identical to TRBD1. Germline CDR1 reads MGHDK; CDR2 reads SYGVNS. The CDR3 spans 14 residues. The junction had 4 bases not matched to a gene; V was cut back by 3 bases and J by 6 bases. DNA for the CDR3: TGTGCCAGCAGTGATGACAGGGGGGGGGATACGCAGTATTTT. Protein sequence: CASSDDRGGDTQYF.

The V gene is TRBV7-2, the J gene TRBJ1-5; D is unclear. CDR3 size: 13 residues. The V gene's germline CDR1 is SGHTA and CDR2 FQGNSA. The V and J ends lost 6 bases and 4 bases respectively, with 10 bases between them. This chain's CDR3 is CASRGILNQPQHF. DNA for the CDR3: TGTGCCAGCAGAGGGATCTTGAATCAGCCCCAGCATTTT.

The chain has TRBV20-1 and TRBJ2-2, with D possibly matching TRBD1 (6 bases). Germline lookup yields CDR1 DFQATT and CDR2 SNEGSKA (reference sequence). The CDR3 contains 13 residues. V was trimmed by 4 bases and J by 5 bases, leaving 11 bases between them. In DNA form, the CDR3 reads TGCAGTGCTATTAGGACAGCAACCGGGGAGCTGTTTTTT. Residues: CSAIRTATGELFF.

This clonotype was recorded once. The rearrangement links TRBV7-9 to TRBJ2-7; unclear D gene. Germline assignment: CDR1 SEHNR and CDR2 FQNEAQ (reference sequence). There are 11 residues in the CDR3. The V end lost 10 bases, the J end lost 1 base, and 8 bases lay between the germline ends. CDR3 residues: CAIAQSYEQYF. DNA of the CDR3: TGTGCCATCGCCCAGTCCTACGAGCAGTACTTC.

The chain carries TRBV6-6 and TRBJ2-6; D is undetermined. Per germline, CDR1 MNHNY and CDR2 SVGAGI (reference sequence). The CDR3 consists of 16 residues. V lost 7 bases and J 0 bases, leaving 13 bases between the germline ends. Written as DNA, the CDR3 is TGTGCCAGCAAACTATATGATGGCTCTGGGGCCAACGTCCTGACTTTC. This encodes CASKLYDGSGANVLTF.

The chain couples TRBV30 to TRBJ2-3, with no clear D. The CDR3 covers 14 residues. Trimming left V 2 bases short and J 0 bases short, with 9 bases between. Looked up from germline, CDR1 is GTSNPN and CDR2 is SVGIG (reference sequence). CDR3 sequence (DNA): TGTGCCTGGAGTACTGATAGGAGCACAGATACGCAGTATTTT. Translating gives CAWSTDRSTDTQYF. Together with reference TRBV30 and TRBJ2-3, the CDR3 gives the full variable domain: SQTIHQWPATLVQPVGSPLSLECTVEGTSNPNLYWYRQAAGRGLQLLFYSVGIGQISSEVPQNLSASRPQDRQFILSSKKLLLSDSGFYLCAWSTDRSTDTQYFGPGTRLTVL.

This sequence joins TRBV6-9 and TRBJ2-7; TRBD1 matches at 10 bases. This CDR3 spans 17 amino acids. V lost 3 bases to trimming and J lost 4 bases; unmatched junction nucleotides: 12. Germline CDR1 MNHGY, CDR2 SVAAGI. CDR3 nucleotide sequence: TGTGCCAGCAGTTACGGGACAGGGGACGGGGGGATTTACGAGCAGTACGTC. Translated, it gives CASSYGTGDGGIYEQYV.

The V gene is TRBV6-2 or TRBV6-3, the J gene TRBJ1-5; a possible D gene is TRBD1 (5 bases). The ends were cut back, 6 bases at V and 2 bases at J, with 17 bases in the middle. The CDR3 spans 16 residues. Germline assignment: CDR1 MNHEY and CDR2 SVGEGT. In DNA, the CDR3 is TGTGCCAGCAGATCTCCGGCGGGGGTTGGCAATCAGCCCCAGCATTTT. Translation gives CASRSPAGVGNQPQHF.